Each of the 2 T cell receptor beta chains below was sequenced from the same sample in a study of CD8+ T cells in alopecia areata. As the sequencing template, cDNA was produced by extracting RNA and reverse transcribing it. Repertoires were generated with immunoSEQ multiplex PCR, while TCRdb's copy carries only in-frame clones and drops some. The data hold some 180,000 clones, with about 61% observed a single time. The sample was CD8+ T cells sorted from blood. All receptors derive from a human donor in good health.

This clone occurred a few times. The gene calls are TRBV9 and TRBJ2-5, with 8 bases that match TRBD1. The CDR3 consists of 14 residues. CDR1 is SGDLS, CDR2 YYNGEE, per germline. The junction had 3 bases not matched to a gene; V was cut back by 4 bases and J by 1 base. CDR3 loop: CASSFTGGQETQYF. In DNA, the CDR3 is TGTGCCAGCAGCTTCACAGGGGGCCAAGAGACCCAGTACTTC.

J is TRBJ2-5 and V is TRBV30; unclear D gene. Trimming pared 3 bases from V and 5 bases from J, leaving 13 bases between. Germline CDR1 is GTSNPN and CDR2 is SVGIG (reference sequence). The CDR3 is made up of 13 amino acids. The CDR3 is CAWSADLWETQYF. Written as DNA, the CDR3 is TGTGCCTGGAGCGCTGACCTATGGGAGACCCAGTACTTC.